What follows is one T cell receptor beta chain and its context. No antigen is known for it. The data originate from a study of blood T cells in healthy people across ages. A sample-barcoded 5' primer and a J-beta primer mix were used in a second PCR of roughly 6 to 11 cycles. Unique molecular identifiers of 12 random nucleotides labeled each cDNA. Sequencing yielded, for each sample, at least 2.5 million paired-end reads carrying CDR3. Via MiXCR, TCRdb re-called the 5' RACE reads, giving one row per CDR3 protein. The data show roughly 800,000 distinct CDR3 sequences, 58% seen once. General study results and limits: Changes seen in expanded clonotypes were possibly confounded by donor CMV status left unknown.

The origin of this receptor is a man between 25 and 39 years old in good health. Sequenced material: blood.

CDR3 residues: CASSVSGTGGGEQYF. The CDR3 DNA follows: TGTGCCAGCAGCGTGTCCGGGACAGGGGGCGGGGAGCAGTACTTC. This chain joins TRBV9 and TRBJ2-7; TRBD1 matches at 12 bases. The CDR3 is 15 amino acids. V was pared by 2 bases and J by 7 bases, with 7 bases of the junction left unmatched. Per germline, CDR1 SGDLS and CDR2 YYNGEE.